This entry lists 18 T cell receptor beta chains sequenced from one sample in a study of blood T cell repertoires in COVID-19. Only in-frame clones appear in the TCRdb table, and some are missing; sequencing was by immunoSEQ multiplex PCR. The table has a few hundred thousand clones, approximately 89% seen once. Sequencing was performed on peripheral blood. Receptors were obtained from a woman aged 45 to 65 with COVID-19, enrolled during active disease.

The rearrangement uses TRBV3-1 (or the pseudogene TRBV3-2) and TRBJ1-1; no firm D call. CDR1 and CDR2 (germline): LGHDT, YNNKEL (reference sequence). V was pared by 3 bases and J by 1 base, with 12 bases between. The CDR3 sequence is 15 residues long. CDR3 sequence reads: CASSQYWEGNTEAFF. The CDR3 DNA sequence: TGTGCCAGCAGCCAGTATTGGGAGGGGAACACTGAAGCTTTCTTT.

The CDR3 DNA follows: TGTGCCAGCAGCCGCTCGGAGGGTGGCTACACCTTC. Translation gives CASSRSEGGYTF. The chain links TRBV9 to TRBJ1-2; D is ambiguous. Trimming stripped 4 bases from V and 7 bases from J, with 11 bases between. Germline V gene lookup returns CDR1 SGDLS and CDR2 YYNGEE. The length of the CDR3 is 12 residues.

The CDR3 is CASSLQGETEAFF. CDR3 in DNA: TGTGCCAGTAGTTTGCAGGGGGAGACTGAAGCTTTCTTT. The V gene is TRBV19, the J gene TRBJ1-1; 7 positions agree with TRBD1. Looked up from germline, CDR1 is LNHDA and CDR2 is SQIVND (reference sequence). CDR3 length: 13 residues. Trimming removed 5 bases from V and 5 bases from J; junction bases left unmatched: 5.

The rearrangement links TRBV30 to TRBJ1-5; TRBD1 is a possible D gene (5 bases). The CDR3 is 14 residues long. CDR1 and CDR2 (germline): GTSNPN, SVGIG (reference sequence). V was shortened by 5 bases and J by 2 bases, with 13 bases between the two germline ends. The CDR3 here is CAWDRGEGNQPQHF. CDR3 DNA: TGTGCCTGGGACAGAGGGGAGGGCAATCAGCCCCAGCATTTT. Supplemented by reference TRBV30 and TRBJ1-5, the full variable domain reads SQTIHQWPATLVQPVGSPLSLECTVEGTSNPNLYWYRQAAGRGLQLLFYSVGIGQISSEVPQNLSASRPQDRQFILSSKKLLLSDSGFYLCAWDRGEGNQPQHFGDGTRLSIL.

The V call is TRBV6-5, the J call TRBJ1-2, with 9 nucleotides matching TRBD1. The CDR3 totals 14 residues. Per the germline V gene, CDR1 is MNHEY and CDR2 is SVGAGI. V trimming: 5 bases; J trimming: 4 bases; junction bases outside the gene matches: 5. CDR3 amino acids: CASSRGQGTYGYTF. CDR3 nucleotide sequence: TGTGCCAGCAGTCGGGGACAGGGAACCTATGGCTACACCTTC.

The CDR3 DNA reads as TGTGCCAGCAGCCAAACGGGACAGAGTCGTTATAGCAATCAGCCCCAGCATTTT. This translates into CASSQTGQSRYSNQPQHF. This chain connects TRBV3-1 (or the pseudogene TRBV3-2) to TRBJ1-5; 7 bases are a match to TRBD1. The CDR3 has 18 amino acids. Germline V gene lookup returns CDR1 LGHDT and CDR2 YNNKEL (reference sequence). With V trimmed by 2 bases and J by 0 bases, 10 bases remained unmatched.

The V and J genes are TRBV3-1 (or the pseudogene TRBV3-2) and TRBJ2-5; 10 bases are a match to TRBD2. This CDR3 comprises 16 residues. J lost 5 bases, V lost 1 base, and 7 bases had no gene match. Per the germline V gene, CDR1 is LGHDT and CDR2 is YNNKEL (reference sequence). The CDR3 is CASSQVKRGGRETQYF. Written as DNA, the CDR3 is TGTGCCAGCAGCCAAGTTAAGCGGGGGGGCCGGGAGACCCAGTACTTC.

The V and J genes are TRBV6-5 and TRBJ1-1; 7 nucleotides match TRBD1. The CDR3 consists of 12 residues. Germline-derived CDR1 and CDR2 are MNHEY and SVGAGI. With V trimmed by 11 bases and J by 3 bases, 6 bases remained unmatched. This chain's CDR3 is CARQGKDTEAFF. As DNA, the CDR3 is TGTGCCCGACAGGGTAAGGACACTGAAGCTTTCTTT.

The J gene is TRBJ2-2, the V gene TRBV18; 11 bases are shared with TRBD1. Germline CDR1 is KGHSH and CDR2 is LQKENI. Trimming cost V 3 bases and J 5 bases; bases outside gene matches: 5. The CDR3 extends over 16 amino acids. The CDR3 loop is CASSPTGQGATGELFF. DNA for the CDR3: TGTGCCAGCTCACCTACCGGACAGGGGGCAACCGGGGAGCTGTTTTTT.

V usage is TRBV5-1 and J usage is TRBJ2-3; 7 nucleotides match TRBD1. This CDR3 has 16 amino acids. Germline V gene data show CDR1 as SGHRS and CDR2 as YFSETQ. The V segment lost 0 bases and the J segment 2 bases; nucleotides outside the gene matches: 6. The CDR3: CASSLDATGFTDTQYF. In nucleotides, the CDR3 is TGCGCCAGCAGCTTGGACGCGACAGGGTTCACAGATACGCAGTATTTT.

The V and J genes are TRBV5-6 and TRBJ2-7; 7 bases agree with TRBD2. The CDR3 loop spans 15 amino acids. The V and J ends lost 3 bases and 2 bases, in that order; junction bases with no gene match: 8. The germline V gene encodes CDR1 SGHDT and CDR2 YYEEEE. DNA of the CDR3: TGTGCCAGCAGCTCCCTGGGGCTAGCGGCCTACGAGCAGTACTTC. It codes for CASSSLGLAAYEQYF.

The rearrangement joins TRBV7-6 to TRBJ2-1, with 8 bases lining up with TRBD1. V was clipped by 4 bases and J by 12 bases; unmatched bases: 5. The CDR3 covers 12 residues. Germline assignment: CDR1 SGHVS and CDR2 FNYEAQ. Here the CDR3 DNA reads TGTGCCAGCAGCTCGGACAGGGCCAGGCAGTTCTTC. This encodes CASSSDRARQFF.

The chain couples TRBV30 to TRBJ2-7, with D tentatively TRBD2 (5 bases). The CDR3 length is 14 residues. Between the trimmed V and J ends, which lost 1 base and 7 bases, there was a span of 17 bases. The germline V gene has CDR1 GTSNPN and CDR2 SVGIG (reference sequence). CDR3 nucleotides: TGTGCCTGGAGTGCACCGGGAAGTAATAGGGAGCAGTACTTC. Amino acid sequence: CAWSAPGSNREQYF.

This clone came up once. In DNA form, the CDR3 reads TGTGCCAGCAGTCAAACGACAGACTATGGCTACACCTTC. It codes for CASSQTTDYGYTF. The chain couples TRBV2 to TRBJ1-2, with D maybe TRBD1 (5 bases). With 5 bases removed from V and 3 bases from J, the gap between germline ends came to 10 bases. The CDR3 spans 13 residues. Per the germline V gene, CDR1 is SNHLY and CDR2 is FYNNEI.

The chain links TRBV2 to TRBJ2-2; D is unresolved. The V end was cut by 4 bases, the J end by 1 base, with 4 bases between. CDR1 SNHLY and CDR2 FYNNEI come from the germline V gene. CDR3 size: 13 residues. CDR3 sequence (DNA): TGTGCCAGCAGTGGGAGGAACACCGGGGAGCTGTTTTTT. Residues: CASSGRNTGELFF.

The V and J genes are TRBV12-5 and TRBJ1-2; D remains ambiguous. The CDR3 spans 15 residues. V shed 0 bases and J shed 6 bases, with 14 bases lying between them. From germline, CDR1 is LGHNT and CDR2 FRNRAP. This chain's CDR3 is CASGLVGGILNGYTF. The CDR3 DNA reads TGTGCTAGTGGTTTGGTGGGCGGGATTTTGAATGGCTACACCTTC. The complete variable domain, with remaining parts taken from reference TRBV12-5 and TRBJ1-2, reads DARVTQTPRHKVTEMGQEVTMRCQPILGHNTVFWYRQTMMQGLELLAYFRNRAPLDDSGMPKDRFSAEMPDATLATLKIQPSEPRDSAVYFCASGLVGGILNGYTFGSGTRLTVV.

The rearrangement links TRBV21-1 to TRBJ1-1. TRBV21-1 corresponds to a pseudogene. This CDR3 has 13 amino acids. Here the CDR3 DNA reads TGTGCCAACCACACCGAGAGGGTTACTGAAGCTTTCTTT. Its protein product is CANHTERVTEAFF.

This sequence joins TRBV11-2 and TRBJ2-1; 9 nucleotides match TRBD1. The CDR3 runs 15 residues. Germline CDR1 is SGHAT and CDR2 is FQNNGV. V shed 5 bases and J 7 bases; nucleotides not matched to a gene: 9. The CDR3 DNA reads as TGTGCCAGCAGCCCCCGGGACAGGGAGGTGAATGAGCAGTTCTTC. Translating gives CASSPRDREVNEQFF.